Below, one T cell receptor beta chain is given with its context. What it recognizes is unknown. These data belong to a study of shared clonotypes between healthy human individuals. Study information: Three plates each covered CD4 naive and memory; CD8 naive two, CD8 memory one. Study results and limitations: Naive subsets usually exceeded memory subsets in estimated richness.

The CDR3 loop spans 17 amino acids. Germline V lookup: CDR1 SGHDT, CDR2 YYEEEE. Trimming removed 0 bases from V and 0 bases from J, with 13 bases in between. It was at deep level that the assay was run. Original processing methods: Sequence data from immunoSEQ were junction-only and lacked quality scores; consequently, filtering differed. Data came from immunoSEQ multiplex PCR; TCRdb stores just in-frame clones and leaves some out. For V, J and clone size, that table is used; D and trimming come from the DNA. The sample lists about 1,800,000 clones, about 95% occurring once. CD45RO negativity and positive selection for CCR7 defined naive CD8 cells, a population that excluded terminally differentiated effector memory CD45RA+ cells.

This receptor was identified in a man in his late teens or twenties in good health. The sample consisted of naive CD8+ T cells sorted from blood. V and J are TRBV5-6 and TRBJ1-5, with a weak D call TRBD1 (5 bases). The CDR3 region is CASSLGLVGDSNQPQHF. DNA for the CDR3: TGTGCCAGCAGCTTGGGCCTGGTAGGGGATAGCAATCAGCCCCAGCATTTT. Full variable domain (remainder filled in from reference TRBV5-6 and TRBJ1-5): DAGVTQSPTHLIKTRGQQVTLRCSPKSGHDTVSWYQQALGQGPQFIFQYYEEEERQRGNFPDRFSGHQFPNYSSELNVNALLLGDSALYLCASSLGLVGDSNQPQHFGDGTRLSIL.